The T cell receptor (beta chain) described here comes from a study of PD-L1 blockade in urothelial cancer (dated by TCRdb to between 2016 and 2019). Background on the whole study: All patients started therapy in the mid-2010s and received atezolizumab 1,200 mg intravenously every 3 weeks. About 85% of the roughly 30 patients were males with bladder-origin urothelial cancer, and about 65% of the roughly 30 reported a prior smoking history. Patients had an ECOG performance status of 0 or 1 and had received between 0 and 3 prior chemotherapy regimens. Blood samples were analyzed 3 weeks after the start of treatment (second dose) and 6 weeks after the start of treatment. Blood samples yielded a median of roughly 150,000 T cells and more than 80,000 unique TCRs, with median clonality around 0.084. The study, an exploratory multi-omic analysis, examined somatic, immune and clinical correlates of response to PD-L1 blockade with atezolizumab in urothelial cancer. Pretreatment tumor samples and matched peripheral blood, collected serially before and after atezolizumab treatment, underwent TCR sequencing. Progression-free survival longer than 6 months counted as durable clinical benefit, and TCR features were additionally tested against both progression-free and overall survival. In the same patients, pretreatment tumors underwent whole exome sequencing and RNA sequencing in addition to TCR sequencing. Nine patients reached durable clinical benefit, while some 21 patients did not. Just over 28 patients had pretreatment blood TCR-seq, about 24 had at least one posttreatment blood collection, and about 24 had tumor TCR-seq. What the research found in general, with its limitations: Improved progression-free and overall survival was associated with having pretreatment peripheral blood TCR clonality below the median. Patients with durable benefit showed greater expansion of tumor-associated TCR clones in peripheral blood 3 weeks after starting treatment (n of about 21, p = 0.022). Because the sample size was small (n ≈ 27) and many exploratory analyses were performed, the results are intended to be hypothesis-generating.

This specimen's time point label, per the study, means: peripheral blood 6 weeks after treatment start. A total of approximately 27 patients with locally advanced or metastatic urothelial carcinoma, treated at Memorial Sloan Kettering on a trial protocol, made up the cohort. Peripheral blood mononuclear cells were collected pretreatment and during treatment, at between 1 and 8 total time points per patient. The Qiagen DNeasy Blood extraction kit was used to purify genomic DNA from total PBMCs and tumor samples. PBMCs were collected pretreatment and during treatment, and were isolated and stored as previously described. For CDR1 and CDR2, the germline V gene (reference sequence) lists MNHNY and SVGAGI. V is cut back by 5 bases and J by 2 bases, with 5 bases in the junction unmatched. CDR3 length: 15 amino acids, cysteine to phenylalanine. Just CDR3 DNA is preserved here, 45 bases in frame from base 1.

Synthetic TCR analog templates were spiked into each PCR to estimate absolute template abundance from read counts. The immunoSEQ assay was used to amplify TCRbeta CDR3 regions from genomic DNA with bias-controlled V and J gene primers. Sequencing of rearranged TCRbeta segments was performed at approximately 20X coverage. From the authors' description of their analysis: Clustering was used to correct sequencing errors, and CDR3s were annotated against IMGT to assign V, D and J genes. Downstream analyses used only productive TCRbeta rearrangements and left out out-of-frame or stop-codon sequences. To compute clonality, Shannon entropy was normalized by the log of the number of unique productive sequences and then subtracted from one. Fisher's exact test with Benjamini-Hochberg correction, at a threshold of adjusted p below 0.01, was used to find clones that differed between time points or between blood and tumor. As stored in TCRdb, this immuneACCESS dataset retains in-frame rearrangements with V and J assigned. A fraction of the clones does not appear; measured against another copy, unresolved V genes explain less than half of the discrepancy, and the remainder lacks a known reason. The V and J calls and clone size are taken from that table; D and trimming were inferred from the DNA. This sample is represented by fewer than 90,000 clones; more than 85% of them were singletons. Together, the top ten hold over 0.7% of the sample.

In its sample, this clone was seen a few times. Its antigen is unknown. No clone much larger than this one lies a single base away; base qualities are absent. This TCR derives from an elderly woman with urothelial cancer. The rearranged segments are TRBV6-6 and TRBJ1-1, with 10 bases aligning to TRBD1. The material sequenced was PBMCs, taken around atezolizumab (anti-PD-L1) treatment. The nucleotides read TGTGCCAGCAGTCGGGGACAGGGGACAAACACTGAAGCTTTCTTT. This codes for CASSRGQGTNTEAFF.